This is a list of T cell receptor beta chains from one sample in a study of shared clonotypes between healthy human individuals. TCRdb keeps only in-frame clones here, not all; method: immunoSEQ multiplex PCR. This table has some 2,100,000 clones, about 92% appearing once. The sample was naive CD8+ T cells from PBMCs. The source of these receptors is a man between 18 and 29 years old in good health. Some clones in this sample may be carry-over from other donors' samples. CDR3s include the opening cysteine and the closing phenylalanine or tryptophan. Size is stated for part of the rows, as once, few or many counts, or as a class when the clone is expanded.

NA TRBJ2-5 TRBV6-1 CASRASGVQTQYF
NA TRBJ1-1 TRBV11-2 CASSLQSTEAFF
once TRBJ2-7 TRBV7-8 CASSFGLAYEQYF
NA TRBJ2-7 TRBV30 CAWNRGVPSYEQYF
NA TRBJ2-5 TRBV6-6 CASSTTSGRSQETQYF
NA TRBJ2-7 TRBV2 CASVGEFAASGFYEQYF
NA TRBJ2-1 TRBV6-5 CASRRLAGVYNEQFF
NA TRBJ2-5 TRBV19 CASSINQEETQYF
NA TRBJ2-3 TRBV11-3 CASSTDRGNTQYF
once TRBJ1-2 TRBV19 CASNDRGYGYTF
NA TRBJ2-7 TRBV5-1 CASSLGQYYEQYF
NA TRBJ2-7 TRBV19 CASSIGRTYEQYF
NA TRBJ2-1 TRBV5-4 CASGRGNEQFF
NA TRBJ2-3 TRBV10-3 CAIKVGDGGRTDTQYF
NA TRBJ1-5 TRBV27 CASSLSGRQVNQPQHF
NA TRBJ1-3 TRBV5-4 CASSLVGEGAGNTIYF
once TRBJ2-5 TRBV5-6 CASSLEARQETQYF
NA TRBJ2-3 TRBV9 CASSVLPGRAGDTDTQYF
NA TRBJ2-2 TRBV4-1 CASSQDGRITTGELFF
NA TRBJ1-1 TRBV11-2 CASSLPVVDSKGTEAFF
NA TRBJ2-5 TRBV11-2 CASSLGKAGRLQETQYF
NA TRBJ1-2 TRBV9 CASSPPNQGWDYGYTF
NA TRBJ2-5 TRBV27 CASNTMGEEETQYF
NA TRBJ1-3 TRBV9 CASSAQGDGNTIYF
NA TRBJ2-4 TRBV27 CASSLGLLDIQYF
once TRBJ2-3 TRBV6-5 CASTPGGFTDTQYF
NA TRBJ2-1 TRBV9 CASSVGGTGEQFF
NA TRBJ1-4 TRBV27 CASSPDPPSPARDRIGLFF
NA TRBJ2-1 TRBV4-3 CASSQVSGDDEQFF
once TRBJ2-2 TRBV6-5 CASSYNRPAGTGELFF
once TRBJ2-1 TRBV11-2 CASSDPFNRGKVYNEQFF
once TRBJ1-5 TRBV18 CASSPSRGPFSGFSPSF
NA TRBJ2-7 TRBV7-9 CASSLGGHGFYEQYF
NA TRBJ2-2 TRBV5-1 CASSLENLKGRENTGELFF